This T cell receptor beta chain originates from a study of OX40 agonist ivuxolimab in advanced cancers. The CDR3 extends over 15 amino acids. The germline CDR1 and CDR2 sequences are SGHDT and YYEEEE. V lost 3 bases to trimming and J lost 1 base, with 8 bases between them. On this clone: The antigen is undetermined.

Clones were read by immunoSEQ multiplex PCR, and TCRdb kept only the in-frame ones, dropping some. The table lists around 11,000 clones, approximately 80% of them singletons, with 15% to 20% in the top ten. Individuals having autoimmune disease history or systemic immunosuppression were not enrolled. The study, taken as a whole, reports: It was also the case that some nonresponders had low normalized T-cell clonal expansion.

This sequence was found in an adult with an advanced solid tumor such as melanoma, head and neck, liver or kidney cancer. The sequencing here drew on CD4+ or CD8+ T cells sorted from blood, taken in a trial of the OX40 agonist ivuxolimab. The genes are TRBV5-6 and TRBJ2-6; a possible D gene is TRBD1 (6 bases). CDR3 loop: CASSSTGSGANVLTF. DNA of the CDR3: TGTGCCAGCAGCTCTACAGGGTCTGGGGCCAACGTCCTGACTTTC.